Below, one TCR beta chain is given with its context. Its antigen is as yet unknown. Per germline, CDR1 SGHRS and CDR2 YFSETQ. The CDR3 runs 13 residues. Between the trimmed V and J ends, which lost 0 bases and 3 bases, there was a span of 7 bases. The data were taken from a study of cytomegalovirus exposure and HLA in healthy donors. Study-wide results and limits: A highly shared variant cluster was judged a likely technical artifact. A later analysis by the authors found several of the most significant clusters apparently linked to common viral pathogens.

In the PCR, 60 Vbeta and 13 Jbeta primers were used. Clones were sequenced by immunoSEQ multiplex PCR, and TCRdb holds only the in-frame ones, with some missing. The data show 200,000 or so clones, roughly 80% seen once. The chain employs TRBV5-1 and TRBJ2-7; D gene unclear. Sequenced sample: PBMCs. The source of this sequence is a boy younger than 18 in good health and CMV-seronegative. The CDR3 spells CASSLDGDYEQYF. The DNA for the CDR3 is TGCGCCAGCAGCTTGGACGGAGACTACGAGCAGTACTTC.